This TCR beta chain was identified in a study of shared clonotypes between healthy human individuals. As concerns this clone: The antigen remains unidentified.

Repertoires were generated with immunoSEQ multiplex PCR, while TCRdb's copy carries only in-frame clones and drops some. The sample contains hundreds of thousands of clones, 95% to 96% of which appear only once. Naivety among CD8 cells was defined by CD45RO negativity and positive CCR7 selection, thereby excluding terminally differentiated effector memory CD45RA+ cells. Trimming took off 4 bases at V and 9 bases at J, with 11 bases between the two ends. Germline-derived CDR1 and CDR2 are SGDLS and YYNGEE. CDR3 length: 12 amino acids. Study-wide results and caveats: Sampling covered blood only; tissue repertoires likely differ.

The sample comprised naive CD8+ T cells sorted from blood. The sequence was obtained from a woman aged 25 to 45 in good health. This chain connects TRBV9 to TRBJ2-1; possibly TRBD2 for D (6 bases). This CDR3 reads CASSPSASEQFF. The CDR3, as DNA: TGTGCCAGCAGCCCTAGCGCGAGTGAGCAGTTCTTC.